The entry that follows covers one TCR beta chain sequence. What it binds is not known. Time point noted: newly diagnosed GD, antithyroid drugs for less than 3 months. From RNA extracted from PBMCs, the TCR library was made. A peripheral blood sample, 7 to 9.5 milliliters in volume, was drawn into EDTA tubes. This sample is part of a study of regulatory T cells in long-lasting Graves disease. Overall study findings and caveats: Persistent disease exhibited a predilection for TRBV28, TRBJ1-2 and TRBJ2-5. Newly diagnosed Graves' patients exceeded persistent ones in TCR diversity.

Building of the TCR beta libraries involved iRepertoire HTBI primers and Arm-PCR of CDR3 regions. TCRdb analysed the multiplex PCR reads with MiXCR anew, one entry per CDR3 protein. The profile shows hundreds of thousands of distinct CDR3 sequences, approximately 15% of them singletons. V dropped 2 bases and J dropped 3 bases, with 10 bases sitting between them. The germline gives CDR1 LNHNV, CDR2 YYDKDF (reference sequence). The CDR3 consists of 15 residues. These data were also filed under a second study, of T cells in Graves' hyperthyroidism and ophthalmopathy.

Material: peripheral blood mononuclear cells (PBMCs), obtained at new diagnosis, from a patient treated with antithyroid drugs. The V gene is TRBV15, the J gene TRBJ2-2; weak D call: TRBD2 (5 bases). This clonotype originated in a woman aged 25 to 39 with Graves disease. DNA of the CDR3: TGTGCCACCAGCAGACAGGACGGGGACACCGGGGAGCTGTTTTTT. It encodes CATSRQDGDTGELFF.